Below, 8 T cell receptor beta chains from the same sample are listed, as sequenced in a study of Ad26.COV2.S vaccination and SARS-CoV-2 variants. TCRdb's table, derived via immunoSEQ multiplex PCR, lists solely in-frame clones and lacks some. The repertoire holds 360,000 or so clones, about 91% seen once, with over 1.5% in the top ten. Described treatment: over 15 received Ad26.COV2.S at low or high dose, single or two shots; roughly five received placebo; per-sample allocation not given. Sampling was performed 63 days after the first vaccine or placebo injection. Sequenced material: peripheral blood, taken in a trial of Ad26.COV2.S vaccine versus placebo. The receptors originated from a person aged 18-60 years who received the Ad26.COV2.S COVID-19 vaccine or a placebo.

In this sample, this clone turned up a few times. The V call is TRBV19, the J call TRBJ1-1, with 9 bases fitting TRBD1. Germline CDR1 and CDR2: LNHDA and SQIVND (reference sequence). J gave up 7 bases and V 0 bases, and 0 bases lay outside the gene matches. The CDR3 covers 13 residues. The CDR3 is CASSIEGQGEAFF. CDR3 DNA: TGTGCCAGTAGTATAGAGGGACAGGGTGAAGCTTTCTTT.

The chain combines TRBV2 with TRBJ2-2, with a weak D call TRBD2 (6 bases). CDR1 is SNHLY, CDR2 FYNNEI, per germline. The CDR3 is 14 amino acids. V was cut by 0 bases and J by 6 bases, with 8 bases left in between. CDR3 nucleotides: TGTGCCAGCAGTGAAGCGGGAGGAGCCGGGGAGCTGTTTTTT. It yields the protein CASSEAGGAGELFF. The variable domain in full, completed from reference TRBV2 and TRBJ2-2, reads EPEVTQTPSHQVTQMGQEVILRCVPISNHLYFYWYRQILGQKVEFLVSFYNNEISEKSEIFDDQFSVERPDGSNFTLKIRSTKLEDSAMYFCASSEAGGAGELFFGEGSRLTVL.

The V and J genes are TRBV28 and TRBJ2-1, with D unclear. Trimming removed 8 bases from V and 6 bases from J, with 20 bases in between. Germline CDR1 and CDR2: MDHEN and SYDVKM. CDR3 size: 15 residues. CDR3 amino acids: CASDSLKRHLNEQFF. CDR3 in DNA: TGTGCCAGCGACTCACTCAAGAGACACCTCAATGAGCAGTTCTTC.

This rearrangement joins TRBV9 to TRBJ2-7; 9 nucleotides line up with TRBD1. Germline V gene lookup returns CDR1 SGDLS and CDR2 YYNGEE. The CDR3 has 14 residues. V shed 2 bases and J 5 bases; nucleotides not matched to a gene: 5. The CDR3 reads CASSVGQGPNEQYF. CDR3 coding DNA: TGTGCCAGCAGCGTGGGACAGGGTCCTAACGAGCAGTACTTC.

The chain employs TRBV9 and TRBJ2-5; 13 bases are a match to TRBD2. The V segment lost 0 bases and the J segment 2 bases; nucleotides outside the gene matches: 4. Germline V gives CDR1 SGDLS, CDR2 YYNGEE. The CDR3 extends over 17 amino acids. As DNA, the CDR3 is TGTGCCAGCAGCGTAGCTGGGACTAGCGGGAAACAAGAGACCCAGTACTTC. Its translation is CASSVAGTSGKQETQYF.

For this clone: A much larger clone sits a single nucleotide away, making a read error possible. For the CDR3, the DNA is TGTGCCAGCAGTGACAGGGAGACAGATACGCAGTATTTT. Amino acid sequence: CASSDRETDTQYF. This chain connects TRBV6-4 to TRBJ2-3, with D possibly being TRBD2 (5 bases). Deletions cut 2 bases from V and 3 bases from J, with 6 bases between. CDR3 size: 13 residues. CDR1 is MRHNA and CDR2 is SNTAGT in the germline V gene.

The V and J genes are TRBV2 and TRBJ1-1; possibly TRBD1 for D (5 bases). Trimming left V 6 bases short and J 4 bases short, with 12 bases between. The CDR3 covers 13 residues. CDR1 SNHLY and CDR2 FYNNEI come from the germline V gene. CDR3 amino acids: CASSVTGGTEAFF. The CDR3 DNA reads as TGTGCCAGCAGCGTAACAGGAGGCACTGAAGCTTTCTTT. Drawing the rest from reference TRBV2 and TRBJ1-1, the complete variable domain is EPEVTQTPSHQVTQMGQEVILRCVPISNHLYFYWYRQILGQKVEFLVSFYNNEISEKSEIFDDQFSVERPDGSNFTLKIRSTKLEDSAMYFCASSVTGGTEAFFGQGTRLTVV.

This chain uses TRBV7-2 with TRBJ2-3; 10 bases match TRBD2. Trimming cost V 5 bases and J 6 bases; bases outside gene matches: 5. The CDR3 covers 14 residues. Per germline, CDR1 SGHTA and CDR2 FQGNSA. Here the CDR3 reads CASSLSGRSDTQYF. The DNA of the CDR3 is TGTGCCAGCAGCCTTAGCGGGAGGTCGGATACGCAGTATTTT.